This TCR beta chain comes out of a study of T cell responses to AZD1222 COVID-19 vaccine. Second-dose intervals near 4 or 12 weeks were combined. The study, taken as a whole, reports: Regions 160-218 and 743-854 held dominance among vaccine-associated CD4 TCRs, which spanned spike. Spike-specific TCR depth and breadth grew after two AZD1222 doses. None of the repertoires were sampled until the peak T cell response had passed.

The protocol was immunoSEQ multiplex PCR, while the TCRdb copy is restricted to in-frame clones and leaves out a portion. The sample contains tens of thousands of clones, roughly 90% of which appear only once. Remarks on this clone: Its antigen is unknown.

CDR3 length: 16 amino acids. Trimming pared 3 bases from V and 9 bases from J, leaving 21 bases between. Germline V gene data show CDR1 as MDHEN and CDR2 as SYDVKM. This material consisted of peripheral blood, taken 28 days after the second AZD1222 dose. The chain uses TRBV28 and TRBJ2-1, with a weak D call TRBD2 (6 bases). This TCR came from an adult who received the AZD1222 COVID-19 vaccine. Written as DNA, the CDR3 is TGTGCCAGCAGTTTCCGCCGGGACTTTGCTCACGGTGAGCAGTTCTTC. It codes for CASSFRRDFAHGEQFF.